These 5 T cell receptor beta chains came from one sample sequenced in a study of T cells in Graves' hyperthyroidism and ophthalmopathy. Using RNA transcripts as the source, TCR beta CDR3 regions were amplified. During a first-round RT-PCR of the TCR CDR3, the HTBI primer set was used. TCRdb fed the multiplex PCR reads into MiXCR, producing one record per CDR3 protein. The profile shows 300,000 to 400,000 distinct CDR3 sequences, 15% to 20% of them singletons. Sequencing input: blood. These TCRs come from a woman in her forties or fifties with Graves' hyperthyroidism.

This clonotype appeared a few times. The chain combines TRBV12-5 with TRBJ2-2, with TRBD1 as a possible D gene (6 bases). This CDR3 has 13 residues. Per germline, CDR1 LGHNT and CDR2 FRNRAP. Trimming took 7 bases from V and 6 from J, leaving 12 bases between them. As DNA, the CDR3 is TGTGCTAGTGCCCGGACAGAGTCCGGGGAGCTGTTTTTT. This codes for CASARTESGELFF.

This rearrangement joins TRBV6-1 to TRBJ1-1; D gene uncertain. V shed 6 bases and J shed 2 bases, with 13 bases lying between them. Germline CDR1 and CDR2: MNHNS and SASEGT. This CDR3 has 14 amino acids. The CDR3 DNA reads as TGTGCCAGCAGCCTGACATCGCCCAACACTGAAGCTTTCTTT. It translates to CASSLTSPNTEAFF.

In this sample, this clonotype turned up many times. V gene TRBV27 combines with J gene TRBJ2-3; D unclear. V was trimmed by 0 bases and J by 5 bases, leaving 9 bases between them. The CDR3 totals 14 residues. CDR1 and CDR2 from the germline V gene are MNHEY and SMNVEV (reference sequence). This chain's CDR3 is CASSLSTLGDTQYF. CDR3 bases: TGTGCCAGCAGTTTATCTACCCTGGGAGATACGCAGTATTTT.

Notes on this clonotype: A junction end diverges from the germline sequence, so it may reflect a read error. The chain combines TRBV29-1 with TRBJ2-1; TRBD2 matches at 8 bases. Germline V lookup: CDR1 SQVTM, CDR2 ANQGSEA. This CDR3 has 17 amino acids. DNA of the CDR3: TGCAGCGCTGAAGGAGGGTTAGCGGGAATAGTTGTCAATGAGCAGTTCTTC. Amino acid sequence: CSAEGGLAGIVVNEQFF.

This clonotype was picked up many times. The chain employs TRBV5-1 and TRBJ2-1; D may be TRBD2 (5 bases). This CDR3 has 13 residues. The germline V gene encodes CDR1 SGHRS and CDR2 YFSETQ. V was pared by 4 bases and J by 7 bases, with 12 bases between. CDR3 bases: TGCGCCAGCAGCGGAGGAGTGGGGAATGAGCAGTTCTTC. This encodes CASSGGVGNEQFF.